This T cell receptor beta chain was identified in a study of Ad26.COV2.S vaccination and SARS-CoV-2 variants. Findings and limits, study-wide: Vaccinated individuals (as opposed to placebo recipients) had higher spike-specific TCR breadth.

Stated treatment: 19 received Ad26.COV2.S at low or high dose, single or two shots; 5 received placebo; per-sample allocation not given. Specimen acquisition occurred on day 63 following the initial vaccine or placebo injection. Its platform was an Ad26 vector, and its expressed antigen was Wuhan-strain SARS-CoV-2 spike. On this clone: What it recognizes is unknown.

Assay: immunoSEQ multiplex PCR; the TCRdb copy retains only in-frame clones and omits some. Among about 680,000 clones listed, roughly nine tenths were seen once. CDR1 and CDR2 (germline): SGHRS, YFSETQ. With 3 bases clipped from V and 4 bases from J, the junction kept 8 bases outside the gene matches. The CDR3 covers 16 residues. This chain joins TRBV5-1 and TRBJ1-3; TRBD1 agrees at 9 bases. The material sequenced was peripheral blood, taken in a trial of Ad26.COV2.S vaccine versus placebo. The sequence came from a person aged 18-65 years who received the Ad26.COV2.S COVID-19 vaccine or a placebo. The CDR3 is CASSSLQGAPGNTIYF. CDR3 bases: TGCGCCAGCAGCTCCTTACAGGGGGCGCCAGGAAACACCATATATTTT.